A single sample gave rise to the 13 T cell receptor beta chains below, sequenced in a study of Graves' ophthalmopathy and Graves' hyperthyroidism. The authors amplified TCR beta CDR3 regions, and they did so from RNA transcripts for repertoire sequencing. HTBI-primed first-round RT-PCR preceded second-round multiplex PCR. Using its own MiXCR run on the multiplex PCR reads, TCRdb lists one record per CDR3 protein. The sample shows more than 550,000 distinct CDR3 sequences, roughly 41% of them seen only once. Sequencing was carried out using peripheral blood. The receptors come from an adult man with Graves' ophthalmopathy.

This clonotype showed up just a few times. Mismatch with germline at one junction end may stem from a read error. The chain links TRBV10-3 to TRBJ1-5; D is ambiguous. The CDR3 covers 15 residues. The germline CDR1 and CDR2 sequences are ENHRY and SYGVKD. CDR3 nucleotides: TGTGCCAGCAGTTACTCAGGTTATAGCAATCAGCCCCAGCATTTT. Its translation is CASSYSGYSNQPQHF.

Here the CDR3 reads CASSRQDTYGYTF. In nucleotides, the CDR3 is TGCGCCAGCAGCAGGCAGGACACCTATGGCTACACCTTC. The V call is TRBV5-1, the J call TRBJ1-2, with D possibly matching TRBD1 (5 bases). CDR3 length: 13 residues. Trimming left V 4 bases short and J 4 bases short, with 11 bases between. Germline CDR1 is SGHRS and CDR2 is YFSETQ.

This clonotype was recorded at least ten times. The V call is TRBV5-1, the J call TRBJ2-7; possibly TRBD2 for D (6 bases). This CDR3 region has 13 residues. The V end lost 1 base, the J end lost 7 bases, and 12 bases lay between the germline ends. The germline gives CDR1 SGHRS, CDR2 YFSETQ. DNA of the CDR3: TGCGCCAGCAGCTTGCTGGGCGCGGGGGAGCAGTACTTC. This translates into CASSLLGAGEQYF. The full variable domain, its missing parts supplied by reference TRBV5-1 and TRBJ2-7, is KAGVTQTPRYLIKTRGQQVTLSCSPISGHRSVSWYQQTPGQGLQFLFEYFSETQRNKGNFPGRFSGRQFSNSRSEMNVSTLELGDSALYLCASSLLGAGEQYFGPGTRLTVT.

This clonotype was seen many times. The chain carries TRBV5-6 and TRBJ1-2; D possibly corresponds to TRBD1 (6 bases). Trimming left V 4 bases short and J 7 bases short, with 17 bases between. This CDR3 region has 14 residues. Germline lookup yields CDR1 SGHDT and CDR2 YYEEEE. The CDR3 loop reads CASSRQQGNGGYTF. For the CDR3, the DNA is TGTGCCAGCAGCAGGCAACAGGGTAATGGTGGCTACACCTTC. The full variable domain, rest sourced from reference TRBV5-6 and TRBJ1-2, is DAGVTQSPTHLIKTRGQQVTLRCSPKSGHDTVSWYQQALGQGPQFIFQYYEEEERQRGNFPDRFSGHQFPNYSSELNVNALLLGDSALYLCASSRQQGNGGYTFGSGTRLTVV.

This rearrangement joins TRBV4-1 to TRBJ2-7; no firm D call. The germline V gene encodes CDR1 MGHRA and CDR2 YSYEKL. The CDR3 length is 15 residues. V shed 0 bases and J shed 2 bases, with 11 bases lying between them. CDR3: CASSQDKGIAYEQYF. In DNA form, the CDR3 reads TGCGCCAGCAGCCAAGATAAGGGAATCGCCTACGAGCAGTACTTC.

This clonotype was seen a few times. This sequence joins TRBV18 and TRBJ2-5; TRBD1 aligns across 9 bases. The length of the CDR3 is 15 residues. The germline gives CDR1 KGHSH, CDR2 LQKENI. V shed 3 bases, J shed 5 bases, and the junction held 7 bases outside the gene matches. In DNA form, the CDR3 reads TGTGCCAGCTCACCGCCGGGACAGGGAAAGGAGACCCAGTACTTC. Its protein is CASSPPGQGKETQYF.

This clonotype was counted a few times. This chain links TRBV12-3 or TRBV12-4 with TRBJ2-7, with D perhaps TRBD2 (6 bases). V dropped 5 bases and J dropped 4 bases, with 12 bases sitting between them. This CDR3 spans 13 amino acids. The CDR3 sequence: CASSPGTEYEQYF. The DNA of the CDR3 is TGTGCCAGCAGTCCCGGGACTGAATACGAGCAGTACTTC.

Regarding this clonotype: One end of the junction is discordant with germline, which a read error may explain. This rearrangement joins TRBV7-8 to TRBJ2-5; D possibly corresponds to TRBD1 (6 bases). The germline CDR1 and CDR2 sequences are SGHVS and FQNEAQ. CDR3 length: 12 amino acids. CDR3: CVSSLAGVTQYF. The CDR3 region has the DNA TGTGTCAGCAGCTTAGCAGGGGTGACCCAGTACTTC.

There are many counts of this clonotype. This chain links TRBV2 with TRBJ1-4; D is uncertain. The ends were cut back, 1 base at V and 10 bases at J, with 10 bases in the middle. The CDR3 sequence is 13 residues long. CDR1 is SNHLY and CDR2 is FYNNEI in the germline V gene. CDR3 sequence: CASSEEQRRKLFF. CDR3 sequence (DNA): TGTGCCAGCAGTGAAGAACAGCGACGAAAACTGTTTTTT.

Points on this clonotype: This is likely a read error, given that the CDR3 carries no conserved phenylalanine or tryptophan at its end. The chain couples TRBV25-1 to TRBJ2-7; possibly TRBD2 for D (5 bases). The CDR3 has 14 amino acids. The V and J ends lost 7 bases and 5 bases respectively, with 18 bases between them. Germline V gene lookup returns CDR1 MGHDK and CDR2 SYGVNS. The CDR3 DNA sequence: TGTGCCAGCACCCCTGCCGGAGAGAGGGACGAGCAGTACTCC. Translating it yields CASTPAGERDEQYS.

The chain has TRBV6-5 and TRBJ1-1; no firm D call. Per the germline V gene, CDR1 is MNHEY and CDR2 is SVGAGI. The CDR3 length is 13 residues. Deletions cut 6 bases from V and 4 bases from J, with 12 bases between. The DNA of the CDR3 is TGTGCCAGCAGCCGTGAGGTGGTCACTGAAGCTTTCTTT. Encoded protein: CASSREVVTEAFF.

J is TRBJ2-6 and V is TRBV19, with D possibly matching TRBD1 (5 bases). V was clipped by 7 bases and J by 4 bases, with 20 bases between them. The CDR3 is made up of 17 amino acids. Germline V gives CDR1 LNHDA, CDR2 SQIVND (reference sequence). CDR3 residues: CASKGSGLLSGANVLTF. As DNA, the CDR3 is TGTGCCAGTAAAGGATCAGGGCTCCTCTCCGGGGCCAACGTCCTGACTTTC.

The sample holds many counts of this clonotype. The chain joins TRBV27 to TRBJ1-6; 7 bases agree with TRBD1. Germline V gene sequence: CDR1 MNHEY, CDR2 SMNVEV (reference sequence). J lost 7 bases, V lost 7 bases, and 7 bases had no gene match. The CDR3 length is 14 residues. DNA for the CDR3: TGTGCCAGCAAAGACAGGGCTGGCAATTCACCCCTCCACTTT. Its protein is CASKDRAGNSPLHF.